Below are 16 T cell receptor beta chains sequenced from a single sample in a study of T-cell reconstitution after alpha-beta-depleted transplantation in children. This sample's TCRbeta library carried unique molecular identifier barcodes. One entry per CDR3 protein results from TCRdb running MiXCR on the PCR reads. The table includes roughly 420,000 distinct CDR3 sequences, 15% to 20% detected once. Sequencing used PBMCs, mostly from graft donor cells, obtained 360 days after TCRalphabeta/CD19-depleted stem cell transplant. Receptors originate from a boy under two years old who had a stem cell transplant for Wiskott-Aldrich syndrome, so the T cells may come from the graft donor.

This clonotype was recorded at least ten times. CDR3: CASSGRVYNEQFF. The CDR3, as DNA: TGCGCCAGCAGCGGGAGAGTCTACAATGAGCAGTTCTTC. The chain has TRBV5-1 and TRBJ2-1; D possibly corresponds to TRBD2 (5 bases). The CDR3 covers 13 residues. From germline, CDR1 is SGHRS and CDR2 YFSETQ. Trimming stripped 4 bases from V and 3 bases from J, with 8 bases between. The variable domain in full, completed from reference TRBV5-1 and TRBJ2-1, reads KAGVTQTPRYLIKTRGQQVTLSCSPISGHRSVSWYQQTPGQGLQFLFEYFSETQRNKGNFPGRFSGRQFSNSRSEMNVSTLELGDSALYLCASSGRVYNEQFFGPGTRLTVL.

V is TRBV25-1 and J is TRBJ2-7; D gene unclear. CDR3 size: 13 residues. V was trimmed by 0 bases and J by 2 bases, leaving 5 bases between them. Germline V gene sequence: CDR1 MGHDK, CDR2 SYGVNS. CDR3 coding DNA: TGTGCCAGCAGTGAATATGAGACCTACGAGCAGTACTTC. It specifies CASSEYETYEQYF.

This clonotype has a handful of counts. The J gene is TRBJ2-1, the V gene TRBV20-1; D is undetermined. The CDR3 spans 18 residues. Germline V CDR1 and CDR2: DFQATT, SNEGSKA (reference sequence). The ends were cut back, 0 bases at V and 4 bases at J, with 22 bases in the middle. The DNA of the CDR3 is TGCAGTGCTAGAGATGTTGAATTCGGTCTTGGGCGGTACAATGAGCAGTTCTTC. It translates to CSARDVEFGLGRYNEQFF.

This clonotype was counted a single time. The CDR3 here is CASSSWTLMDTQYF. The CDR3 nucleotides read TGTGCCAGCAGCTCCTGGACGCTCATGGATACGCAGTATTTT. The chain combines TRBV7-2 with TRBJ2-3; D not certain. Germline V gives CDR1 SGHTA, CDR2 FQGNSA. The CDR3 has 14 amino acids. Trimming removed 4 bases at V and 6 bases at J, with 14 bases between.

V gene TRBV28 combines with J gene TRBJ2-7; D possibly corresponds to TRBD1 (6 bases). The CDR3 length is 16 residues. Trimming left V 3 bases short and J 1 base short, with 16 bases between. Germline V CDR1 and CDR2: MDHEN, SYDVKM. CDR3 coding DNA: TGTGCCAGCAGTTTTAAGTGGGACACAGGATCCTACGAGCAGTACTTC. As protein: CASSFKWDTGSYEQYF.

This clonotype was seen more than once but under ten times. The chain links TRBV21-1 to TRBJ2-2. TRBV21-1 is shown as a pseudogene. The CDR3 has 16 residues. Here the CDR3 reads CASSSKGRTNTGELFF. DNA of the CDR3: TGTGCCAGCAGTTCCAAAGGCAGGACGAACACCGGGGAGCTGTTTTTT.

The gene calls are TRBV25-1 and TRBJ2-1, with D possibly TRBD2 on 6 matching bases. Germline CDR1 and CDR2: MGHDK and SYGVNS. The V end was cut by 8 bases, the J end by 8 bases, with 22 bases between. The CDR3 length is 15 residues. The CDR3 loop reads CASSSWGWEADEQFF. The CDR3 coding sequence is TGTGCCAGCTCCTCGTGGGGATGGGAGGCAGATGAGCAGTTCTTC.

This chain links TRBV5-1 with TRBJ2-1; 9 nucleotides agree with TRBD1. The CDR3 runs 15 residues. V trimming: 0 bases; J trimming: 10 bases; junction bases outside the gene matches: 8. The germline V gene has CDR1 SGHRS and CDR2 YFSETQ. DNA of the CDR3: TGCGCCAGCAGCTTGGCCGGGACAGGGATTAGGGAGCAGTTCTTC. It encodes CASSLAGTGIREQFF.

This clonotype was observed a single time. The chain couples TRBV5-1 to TRBJ2-3, with D possibly TRBD2 on 5 matching bases. The CDR3 runs 15 residues. V shed 0 bases and J shed 2 bases, with 10 bases lying between them. Germline CDR1 reads SGHRS; CDR2 reads YFSETQ. CDR3 DNA: TGCGCCAGCAGCTTGGGGAGGCGTATCACAGATACGCAGTATTTT. It is translated as CASSLGRRITDTQYF.

This rearrangement joins TRBV29-1 to TRBJ2-1, with a possible D match to TRBD2 (5 bases). CDR1 is SQVTM and CDR2 is ANQGSEA in the germline V gene. The CDR3 consists of 14 residues. V was clipped by 4 bases and J by 3 bases, with 13 bases between them. The CDR3 DNA is TGCAGCGTTGGGTTGGGAGTCGGCTACAATGAGCAGTTCTTC. Its protein product is CSVGLGVGYNEQFF.

This clonotype was found a few times. The rearrangement links TRBV15 to TRBJ2-5, with D unclear. CDR1 and CDR2 from the germline V gene are LNHNV and YYDKDF (reference sequence). Between the trimmed V and J ends, which lost 0 bases and 4 bases, there was a span of 12 bases. The CDR3 length is 15 residues. CDR3 region: CATSRDGQVGETQYF. CDR3 nucleotides: TGTGCCACCAGCAGAGATGGGCAGGTGGGAGAGACCCAGTACTTC.

The chain couples TRBV21-1 to TRBJ2-1; the table's D call TRBD1 went unverified against the DNA. TRBV21-1 is given as a pseudogene. The CDR3 length is 16 residues. The CDR3 reads CASSKCYGDRYNEQFF. As DNA, the CDR3 is TGTGCCAGCAGCAAATGTTACGGGGACAGATACAATGAGCAGTTCTTC.

This clonotype turned up a few times. The V gene is TRBV7-8, the J gene TRBJ1-4; 8 nucleotides align to TRBD1. V lost 5 bases, J lost 6 bases, and 5 bases stayed unmatched. The CDR3 runs to 14 residues. CDR1 is SGHVS and CDR2 is FQNEAQ in the germline V gene. The chain's CDR3 is CASSQGAADEKLFF. CDR3 sequence (DNA): TGTGCCAGCAGCCAGGGGGCGGCGGATGAAAAACTGTTTTTT.

This clonotype was observed a handful of times. The V and J genes are TRBV7-9 and TRBJ2-2; D gene uncertain. The CDR3 spans 15 residues. Germline CDR1 reads SEHNR; CDR2 reads FQNEAQ (reference sequence). The V end was cut by 1 base, the J end by 4 bases, with 10 bases between. CDR3 sequence reads: CASSLGSVRTGELFF. CDR3 coding DNA: TGTGCCAGCAGCTTAGGGTCGGTCCGCACCGGGGAGCTGTTTTTT.

J is TRBJ2-7 and V is TRBV11-2; D unresolved. CDR3 size: 16 residues. In germline, CDR1 is SGHAT, CDR2 FQNNGV. Trimming took 5 bases from V and 4 from J, leaving 21 bases between them. CDR3 DNA sequence: TGTGCCAGCAGCCCGACATCCCAGAACCTCCTTTACGAGCAGTACTTC. Its protein is CASSPTSQNLLYEQYF.

V usage is TRBV10-3 and J usage is TRBJ2-7, with D tentatively TRBD2 (6 bases). Looked up from germline, CDR1 is ENHRY and CDR2 is SYGVKD. Trimming cost V 0 bases and J 7 bases, with 10 bases left between them. The CDR3 is made up of 13 amino acids. CDR3 loop: CAISESRRVEQYF. CDR3 bases: TGTGCCATCAGTGAGTCGAGGAGGGTTGAGCAGTACTTC.